The subject of this entry is one T cell receptor beta chain. No cognate antigen has been identified for it. There are no base qualities to consult, and no much larger clone falls within one base. The sample comes from a study of blood T cell repertoires in COVID-19 (dated by TCRdb to the early 2020s). For the wider study: Collaborator samples came from the United States, Italy and Spain and covered acute and convalescent phases of COVID-19. The samples were drawn from two sources: the first 160 participants of the ongoing ImmuneRACE study, and 1,000 to 1,500 subjects contributed by 6 global collaborators. Nearly every sample came with metadata listing a de-identified subject ID, COVID-19 status, age in years and sex. Where HLA class I and class II types were available, the types were taken from metadata supplied by the sample provider, not from assay-based typing. A freely available public database, intended as a resource for researchers studying the immune response to SARS-CoV-2, is where the repertoires were released. The material from the prospective study consisted of cDNA or gDNA derived from T cells, B-cell-depleted T cells, or PBMCs. The dataset comprised deeply sampled blood TCRbeta repertoires from subjects exposed to, actively infected with, or recovered from COVID-19. General study outcomes and caveats: The quantity of clinical and demographic metadata differed by source and by participant and was supplied without curation.

The CDR3 contains 18 residues, cysteine and phenylalanine counted. The retained sequence is limited to the CDR3, 54 bases, with the frame set at the first base. Deletion took 3 bases off V and 7 bases off J, with a span of 22 bases between the germline ends. CDR1 MNHNS and CDR2 SASEGT were looked up in the germline V gene. Each collaborating institution followed its own protocols to collect whole blood in K2EDTA tubes. Collaborator samples were shipped for TCRbeta analysis as frozen whole blood, isolated PBMCs, or DNA extracted from either sample type. The immunoSEQ Assay, a bias-controlled multiplex PCR, was used to amplify TCRbeta CDR3 regions from genomic DNA. The published analysis was carried out like this. Within the assay, amplification of reference gene primers was used to estimate how many nucleated cells each sample contained. Sequence reads were collapsed and filtered to measure the absolute abundance of every unique TCRbeta CDR3 rearrangement. For each sample, productive Simpson clonality was calculated by taking the square root of Simpson's diversity index across productive rearrangements. TCRdb took this table from immuneACCESS and kept in-frame rearrangements with V and J called. Such tables lack part of the clones; where checked against another copy, unresolved V genes explain under half of the gap, and the rest is unexplained. V, J and clone size are taken as reported in that table, and D and trimming were inferred from the DNA itself. This sample is represented by about 270,000 clones; approximately 86% of them were singletons. The top ten clones comprise 2.5% to 3.5% of the sample.

The sequence is built from TRBV6-1 and TRBJ1-6, with TRBD1 as a weak D call on 5 bases. The receptor was derived from a woman younger than 35 with acute or convalescent COVID-19. The sequencing input was peripheral blood. The CDR3 protein is CASSETEAAWHLNSPLHF. The DNA reads TGTGCCAGCAGTGAGACAGAGGCGGCTTGGCACCTCAATTCACCCCTCCACTTT.